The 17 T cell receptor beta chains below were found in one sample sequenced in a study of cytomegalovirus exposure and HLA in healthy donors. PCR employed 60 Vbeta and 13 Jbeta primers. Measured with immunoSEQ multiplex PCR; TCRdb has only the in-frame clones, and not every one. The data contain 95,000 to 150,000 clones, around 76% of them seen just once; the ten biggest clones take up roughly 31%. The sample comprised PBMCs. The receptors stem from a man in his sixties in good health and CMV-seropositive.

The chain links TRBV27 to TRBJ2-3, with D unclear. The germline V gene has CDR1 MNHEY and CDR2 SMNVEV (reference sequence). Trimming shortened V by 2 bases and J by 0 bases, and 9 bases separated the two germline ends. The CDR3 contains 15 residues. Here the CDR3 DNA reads TGTGCCAGCAGTTTAGGCGGTTCTAGCACAGATACGCAGTATTTT. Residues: CASSLGGSSTDTQYF.

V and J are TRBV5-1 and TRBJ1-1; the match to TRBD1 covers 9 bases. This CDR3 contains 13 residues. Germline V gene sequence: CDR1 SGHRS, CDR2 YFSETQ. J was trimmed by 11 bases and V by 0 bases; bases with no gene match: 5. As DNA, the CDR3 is TGCGCCAGCAGCTTGGTAGGACAGGGGACGGCTTTCTTT. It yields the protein CASSLVGQGTAFF.

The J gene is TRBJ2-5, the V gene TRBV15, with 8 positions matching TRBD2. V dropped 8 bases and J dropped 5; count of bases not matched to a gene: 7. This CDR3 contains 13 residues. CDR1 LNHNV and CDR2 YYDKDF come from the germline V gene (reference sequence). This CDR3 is CATDRGGRETQYF. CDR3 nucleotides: TGTGCCACCGATCGGGGGGGCCGGGAGACCCAGTACTTC. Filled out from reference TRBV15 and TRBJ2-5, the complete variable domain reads DAMVIQNPRYQVTQFGKPVTLSCSQTLNHNVMYWYQQKSSQAPKLLFHYYDKDFNNEADTPDNFQSRRPNTSFCFLDIRSPGLGDTAMYLCATDRGGRETQYFGPGTRLLVL.

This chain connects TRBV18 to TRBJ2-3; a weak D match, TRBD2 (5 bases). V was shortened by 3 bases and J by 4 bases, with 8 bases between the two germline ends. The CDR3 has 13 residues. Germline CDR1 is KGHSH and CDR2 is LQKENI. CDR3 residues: CASSPPGADTQYF. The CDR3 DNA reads TGTGCCAGCTCACCGCCCGGGGCAGATACGCAGTATTTT.

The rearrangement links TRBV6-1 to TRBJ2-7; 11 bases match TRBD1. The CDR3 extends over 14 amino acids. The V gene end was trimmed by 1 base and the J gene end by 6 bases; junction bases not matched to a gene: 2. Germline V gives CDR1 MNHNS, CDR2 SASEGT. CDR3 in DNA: TGTGCCAGCAGTGAAGGGACAGGGGGCTCCGAGCAGTACTTC. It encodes CASSEGTGGSEQYF.

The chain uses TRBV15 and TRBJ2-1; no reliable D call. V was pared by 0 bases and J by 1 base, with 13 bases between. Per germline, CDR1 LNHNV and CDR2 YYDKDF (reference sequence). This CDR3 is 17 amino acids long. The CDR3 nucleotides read TGTGCCACCAGCAGAGATCTGGAGCAATATTCCTACAATGAGCAGTTCTTC. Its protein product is CATSRDLEQYSYNEQFF.

CDR3 in amino acids: CASSLRGAGNTIYF. In DNA, the CDR3 is TGTGCCAGCAGTTTACGGGGGGCCGGAAACACCATATATTTT. The chain links TRBV27 to TRBJ1-3, with D tentatively TRBD1 (6 bases). The CDR3 sequence is 14 residues long. Per germline, CDR1 MNHEY and CDR2 SMNVEV (reference sequence). Trimming took off 2 bases at V and 4 bases at J, with 9 bases between the two ends.

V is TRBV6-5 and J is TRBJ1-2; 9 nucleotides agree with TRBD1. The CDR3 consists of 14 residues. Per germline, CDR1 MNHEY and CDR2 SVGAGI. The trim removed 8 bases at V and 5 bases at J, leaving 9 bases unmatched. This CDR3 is CASGTHGQGYGYTF. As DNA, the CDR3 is TGTGCCAGCGGGACACACGGACAGGGGTATGGCTACACCTTC.

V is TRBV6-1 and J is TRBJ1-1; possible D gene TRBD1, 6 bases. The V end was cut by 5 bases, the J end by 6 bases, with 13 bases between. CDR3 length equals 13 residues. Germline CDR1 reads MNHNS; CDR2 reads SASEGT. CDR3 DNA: TGTGCCAGCAGTTTCCTAGGGGGAGCTGAAGCTTTCTTT. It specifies CASSFLGGAEAFF.

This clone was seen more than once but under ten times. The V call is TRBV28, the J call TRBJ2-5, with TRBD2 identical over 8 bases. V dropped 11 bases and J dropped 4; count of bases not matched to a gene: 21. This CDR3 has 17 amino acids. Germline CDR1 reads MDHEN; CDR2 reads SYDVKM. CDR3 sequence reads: CAVRMRRGASERETQYF. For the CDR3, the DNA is TGTGCCGTTCGTATGAGGCGGGGGGCCAGCGAGCGAGAGACCCAGTACTTC.

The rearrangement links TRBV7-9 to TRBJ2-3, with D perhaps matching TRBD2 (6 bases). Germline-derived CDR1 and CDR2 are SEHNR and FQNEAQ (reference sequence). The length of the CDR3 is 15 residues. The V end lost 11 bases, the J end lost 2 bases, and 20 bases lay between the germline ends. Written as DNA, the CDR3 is TGTGCCGGGGGGATACCGGAAGAAGACACAGATACGCAGTATTTT. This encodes CAGGIPEEDTDTQYF.

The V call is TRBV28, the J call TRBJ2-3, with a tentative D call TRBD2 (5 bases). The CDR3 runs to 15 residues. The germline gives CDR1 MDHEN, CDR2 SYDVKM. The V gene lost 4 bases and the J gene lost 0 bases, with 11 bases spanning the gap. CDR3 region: CASSSTGISTDTQYF. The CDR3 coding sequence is TGTGCCAGCAGTTCTACCGGGATTAGCACAGATACGCAGTATTTT.

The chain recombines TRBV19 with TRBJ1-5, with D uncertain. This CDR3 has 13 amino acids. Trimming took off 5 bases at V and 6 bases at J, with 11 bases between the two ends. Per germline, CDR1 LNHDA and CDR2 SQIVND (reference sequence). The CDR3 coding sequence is TGTGCCAGTAGTCCGGCCCGGGGTCAGCCCCAGCATTTT. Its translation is CASSPARGQPQHF.

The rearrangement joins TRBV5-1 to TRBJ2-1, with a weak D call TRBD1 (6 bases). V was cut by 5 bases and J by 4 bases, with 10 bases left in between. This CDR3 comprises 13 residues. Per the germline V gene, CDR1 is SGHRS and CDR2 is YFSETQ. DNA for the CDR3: TGCGCCAGCAGTTGGGACACATACAATGAGCAGTTCTTC. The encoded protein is CASSWDTYNEQFF.

The CDR3 loop reads CASRPGQGTYGYTF. CDR3 DNA sequence: TGTGCCAGCAGGCCTGGACAGGGAACCTATGGCTACACCTTC. This chain joins TRBV5-4 and TRBJ1-2; 8 nucleotides match TRBD1. CDR3 length equals 14 residues. Germline CDR1 reads SGHNT; CDR2 reads YYREEE (reference sequence). The ends lost 5 bases at V and 4 bases at J; junction bases unmatched: 7.

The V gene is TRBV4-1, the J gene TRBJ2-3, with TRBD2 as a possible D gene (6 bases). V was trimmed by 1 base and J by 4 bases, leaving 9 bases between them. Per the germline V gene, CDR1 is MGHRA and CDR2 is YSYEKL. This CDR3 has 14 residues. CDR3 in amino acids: CASSQGSGADTQYF. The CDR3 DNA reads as TGCGCCAGCAGCCAAGGGTCGGGAGCAGATACGCAGTATTTT.

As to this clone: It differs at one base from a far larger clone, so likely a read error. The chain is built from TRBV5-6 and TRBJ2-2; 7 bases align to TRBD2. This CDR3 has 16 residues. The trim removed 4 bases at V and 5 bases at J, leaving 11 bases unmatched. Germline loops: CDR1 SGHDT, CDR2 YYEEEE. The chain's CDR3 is CASSGVGTSETGELFF. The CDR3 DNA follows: TGTGCCAGCAGCGGTGTAGGAACTAGCGAAACCGGGGAGCTGTTTTTT.